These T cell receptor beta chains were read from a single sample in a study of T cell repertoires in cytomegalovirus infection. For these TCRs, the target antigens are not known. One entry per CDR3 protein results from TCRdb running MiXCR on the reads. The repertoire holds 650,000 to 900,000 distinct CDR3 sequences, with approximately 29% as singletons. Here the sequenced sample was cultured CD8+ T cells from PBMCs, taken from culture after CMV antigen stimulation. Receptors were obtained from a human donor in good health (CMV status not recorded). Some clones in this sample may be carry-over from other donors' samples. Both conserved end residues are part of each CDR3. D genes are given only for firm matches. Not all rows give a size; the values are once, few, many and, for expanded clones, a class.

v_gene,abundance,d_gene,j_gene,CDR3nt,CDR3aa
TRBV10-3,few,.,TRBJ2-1,TGTGCCATCAATCTCGATATGGGTGGGGATGAGCAGTTCTTC,CAINLDMGGDEQFF
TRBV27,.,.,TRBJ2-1,TGTGCCAGCAGTATCCAGGGGTTTGAGCAGTTCTTC,CASSIQGFEQFF
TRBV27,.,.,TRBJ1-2,TGTGCCAGCAGTTTTCCGGGGGCTGAAGGCTACACCTTC,CASSFPGAEGYTF
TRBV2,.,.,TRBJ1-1,TGTGCCAGCAGTGGCCCGGAGGGGTGGGTTGAAGCTTTCTTT,CASSGPEGWVEAFF
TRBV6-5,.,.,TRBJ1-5,TGTGCCAGCAGTTCCGGGACCGCCAATCAGCCCCAGCATTTT,CASSSGTANQPQHF
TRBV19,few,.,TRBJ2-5,TGTGCCAGTAGTATAGATGGCGAGACCCAGTACTTC,CASSIDGETQYF
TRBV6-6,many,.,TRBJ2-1,TGTGCCAGCAGTTACTCTACCCACCGGATTCGGGAGAGCTCCTACAATGAGCAGTTCTTC,CASSYSTHRIRESSYNEQFF
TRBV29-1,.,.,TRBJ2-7,TGCAGCGTTGGACGGGACTCCTACGAGCAGTACTTC,CSVGRDSYEQYF
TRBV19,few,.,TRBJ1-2,TGTGCCACGAGAACTCTCCGACGTTATGGCTACACCTTC,CATRTLRRYGYTF
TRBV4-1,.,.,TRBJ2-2,TGCGCCAGCAGCCTTTTATTGGGGGCCTCGGGCACCGGGGAGCTGTTTTTT,CASSLLLGASGTGELFF
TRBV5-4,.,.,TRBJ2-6,TGTGCCAGCAGCTTAAGGCAGGGGTCTGGGGCCAACGTCCTGACTTTC,CASSLRQGSGANVLTF
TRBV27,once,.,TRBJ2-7,TGTGCCAGCAGTTTTGGGACGGATGCCTACGAGCAGTACTTC,CASSFGTDAYEQYF
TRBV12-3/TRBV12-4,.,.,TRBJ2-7,TGTGCCAGCAGCTTTTCCTCAGGGTGGAACGAGCAGTACTTC,CASSFSSGWNEQYF
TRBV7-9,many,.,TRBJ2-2,TGTGCCAGCAACGGACAGAACACCGGGGAGCTGTTTTTT,CASNGQNTGELFF
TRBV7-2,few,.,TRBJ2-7,TGTGCCAGCAGCTTCCGACAGGTCTACGAGCAGTACTTC,CASSFRQVYEQYF
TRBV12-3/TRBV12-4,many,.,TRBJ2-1,TGTGCCAGCAGTTTTATGACAGGTCAATACAATGAGCAGTTCTTC,CASSFMTGQYNEQFF
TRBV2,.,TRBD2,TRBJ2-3,TGTGCCAGCAGTGATTGGACTAGCGGGGGCCTGAGCACAGATACGCAGTATTTT,CASSDWTSGGLSTDTQYF
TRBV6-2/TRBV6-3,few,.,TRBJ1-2,TGTGCCAGCAGTCCCGGACGATTTTATGGCTACACCTTC,CASSPGRFYGYTF
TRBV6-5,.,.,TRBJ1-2,TGTGCCAGCAGCTTCATCGGCTATGGCTACACCTTC,CASSFIGYGYTF
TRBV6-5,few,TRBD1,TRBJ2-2,TGTGCCAGCAGTCCGGGACAGGTGATCCCCACCGGGGAGCTGTTTTTT,CASSPGQVIPTGELFF
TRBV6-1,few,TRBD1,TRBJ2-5,TGTGCCAGCAGTACGACAGGGCAAGAGACCCAGTACTTC,CASSTTGQETQYF
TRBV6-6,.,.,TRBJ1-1,TGTGCCAGCAGTTATCCCCCCCCCGGAGAGAACACTGAAGCTTTCTTT,CASSYPPPGENTEAFF
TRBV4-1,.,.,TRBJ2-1,TGCGCCAGCAGCCATGGAACGGGCTCCTACAATGAGCAGTTCTTC,CASSHGTGSYNEQFF
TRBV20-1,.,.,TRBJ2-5,TGCAGTGCTAGGGGTAGGAGAATACAAGAGACCCAGTACTTC,CSARGRRIQETQYF
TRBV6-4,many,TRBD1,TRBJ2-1,TGTGCCAGCAGTCCGATCGGACAGGGATTCAATGAGCAGTTCTTC,CASSPIGQGFNEQFF
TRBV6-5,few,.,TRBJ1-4,TGTGCCAGCAGTTACGGGGCTAATGAAAAACTGTTTTTT,CASSYGANEKLFF
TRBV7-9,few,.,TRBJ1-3,TGTGCCAGCAGCGGCAAGGGGCGCTCTGGAAACACCATATATTTT,CASSGKGRSGNTIYF
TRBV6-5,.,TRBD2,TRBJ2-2,TGTGCCAGCAGTACCCGACTAGCGGGGGGCAACAAATGGCAGAACACCGGGGAGCTGTTTTTT,CASSTRLAGGNKWQNTGELFF
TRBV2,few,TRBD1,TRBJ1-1,TGTGCCAGCAGGGACAGGGGGATGAACACTGAAGCTTTCTTT,CASRDRGMNTEAFF
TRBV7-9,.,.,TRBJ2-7,TGTGCCAGCAGACGAGGGGGGGGGGACCCCTACGAGCAGTACTTC,CASRRGGGDPYEQYF
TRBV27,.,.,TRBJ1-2,TGTGCCAGCAGTTTATGGGGGGACAAGAACTATGGCTACACCTTC,CASSLWGDKNYGYTF
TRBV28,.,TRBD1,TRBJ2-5,TGTGCCAGCAGTTTACCGCACAGGGGGCGAGAGACCCAGTACTTC,CASSLPHRGRETQYF
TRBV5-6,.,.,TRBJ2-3,TGTGCCAGCAGCTTGGACGGACCCTCTAGCACAGATACGCAGTATTTT,CASSLDGPSSTDTQYF
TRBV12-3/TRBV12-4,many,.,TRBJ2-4,TGTGCCAGCAGCACCCTCCGGAAAGGGGTTATCAAAAACATTCAGTACTTC,CASSTLRKGVIKNIQYF
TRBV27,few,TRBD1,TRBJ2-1,TGTGCCAGCAGACACCACCCCGACAGGGGGCCCTACAATGAGCAGTTCTTC,CASRHHPDRGPYNEQFF
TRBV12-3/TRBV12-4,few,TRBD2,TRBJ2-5,TGTGCCAGCAGTTTATCGGCGGGGGGTCGGGAGACCCAGTACTTC,CASSLSAGGRETQYF
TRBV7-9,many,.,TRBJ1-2,TGTGCCAGCAGTTCAGAGGGGAGATGGAACGACTATGGCTACACCTTC,CASSSEGRWNDYGYTF
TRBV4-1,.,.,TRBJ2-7,TGCGCCAGCAGCCAAGAAGGAAACTACGAGCAGTACTTC,CASSQEGNYEQYF
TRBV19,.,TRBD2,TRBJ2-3,TGTGCCAGTAGTATCGGGGCTAGCGGGGTCACAGATACGCAGTATTTT,CASSIGASGVTDTQYF
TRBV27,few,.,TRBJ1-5,TGTGCCAGCAGTTCCGACGGGGATGGCAATCAGCCCCAGCATTTT,CASSSDGDGNQPQHF
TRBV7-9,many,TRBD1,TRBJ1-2,TGTGCCAGCAGCGCCGGGACAGCGAACTATGGCTACACCTTC,CASSAGTANYGYTF
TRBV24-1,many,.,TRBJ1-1,TGTGCCACCAGTGACCCTCACCTTGACGTCGGTCTGGCTGAAGCTTTCTTT,CATSDPHLDVGLAEAFF